This section outlines one T cell receptor beta chain sequence together with its context. No antigen is known for it. Base quality data are lacking; no much larger clone is found one base away. The data were taken from a study of shared clonotypes between healthy human individuals (dated by TCRdb to the early 2020s). About the study as a whole: The cohort comprised a couple of women and a few men aged 18 to 49 years. Per donor, three plates each were used for CD4 naive and CD4 memory, two for CD8 naive, and one for CD8 memory. To estimate repertoire size and how much clonotype sharing occurs between individuals, the study deeply sequenced the blood TCR repertoires of several healthy adults. Libraries were prepared and TCR repertoires were sequenced by different laboratories using diverse techniques, in order to increase sequencing depth and limit assay-specific biases. Per donor, leukapheresis produced somewhere between about 0.94 and 10 billion PBMCs.

A distance of 13 bases separates the germline ends of V and J, which lose 7 bases and 3 bases respectively. The germline V gene provides CDR1 MNHEY and CDR2 SVGAGI. The CDR3 runs 14 residues from the cysteine to the phenylalanine. This entry keeps only the CDR3 DNA: 42 bases, framed from base 1. TCR CDR3 regions were amplified from genomic DNA by multiplex PCR using the deep immunoSEQ assay. For each cell subset, the extracted genomic DNA was distributed evenly across all wells of several immunoSEQ 96-well plates, and each plate served as one replicate. For sorted subsets, 150 to 250 ng genomic DNA, equal to some 28,000 T cell genomes, was loaded into each replicate PCR. The purified libraries were quantified using a Qubit 3.0 fluorometer, sized with a Bioanalyzer 2100, and then quantified again using the KAPA Library Quantification kit. Every immunoSEQ 96-well plate was sequenced on a separate single-read 150-cycle Illumina NextSeq 550 flow cell. Per the source publication's procedure: Because only junctional sequences without quality scores were contained in the immunoSEQ output, filtering matching that applied to full-length reads could not be performed. Sequences were annotated with PyIR, a Python wrapper for IgBLAST v1.9, and V/J genes and CDR3 were assigned using IMGT germline references. Reads were filtered out if the reads had weak V/J assignments (E-value above 1e-6), no CDR3, stop codons, out-of-frame junctions, or ambiguous translated residues. V3J clonotypes were defined as sequences sharing the same inferred V gene, J gene, and CDR3 amino acid sequence. The percentage overlap between two repertoires was calculated by dividing the number of shared unique clonotypes by the size of the smaller repertoire. Richness of each repertoire was evaluated using RTK rarefaction, the Chao1 estimator, and Recon v2.1 estimates of unobserved clonotypes. Generation probabilities for all TCRbeta clonotypes obtained by the gDNA method from several donors were computed using OLGA. The table comes from immuneACCESS by way of TCRdb, which keeps in-frame sequences with V and J called. Part of the clones is missing from these tables; in studies checked, under half for an unresolved V gene and the rest for unknown reasons. The V and J calls and clone size were taken over from that table, and D and trimming were inferred from the DNA. For this sample there are about 980,000 clones; 60% to 85% appear just once. The top ten clones comprise roughly 1.5% of the sample.

What the research found in general, with its limitations: When a few donors were compared, the shared fraction of clonotypes was 5% to 6.5% for naive CD4, approximately 3.5% for naive CD8, more than 2% for memory CD4, and 0.3% to 0.5% for memory CD8. Based on pairwise subsampling, the degree of clonotype sharing among donors was expected to be affected by sequencing depth. Naive subsets generally had larger estimated clonotype richness than memory subsets did. Compared with non-shared clonotypes, clonotypes shared by all four sorted-subset donors had higher generation probabilities. Rarefaction of sorted-subset datasets indicated incomplete sequencing despite the large sequencing depth. Sampling was restricted to blood, and TCR repertoires in tissue are likely to differ from TCR repertoires in blood. The genetic and exposure-history diversity represented was limited by the small number of donors.

The donors were healthy, HIV-negative adults with no recently reported acute infections or vaccinations. All donors were Caucasian adults living in Nashville, Tennessee, USA. CD4+ T cells were enriched through magnetic negative selection, after which naive cells were positively selected on CD45RA and the remaining negative fraction served as the memory subset. Blood was collected by leukapheresis, and PBMCs were isolated by Ficoll-Histopaque density gradient centrifugation and then cryopreserved in liquid nitrogen vapor phase. Analytical flow cytometry was used to check the purity and quantity of each magnetically sorted T cell population. Each sorted fraction had its genomic DNA isolated and then quantified by UV absorbance on a Nanodrop 2000c.

The sequencing sample was made of memory CD4+ T cells sorted from blood. The cell subset or site label here, explained by the study, means: CD45RA-negative fraction. Recombination joined TRBV6-5 with TRBJ2-1; the D gene remains uncertain. The TCR sequence derives from a man aged 18 to 35 in good health. The CDR3 is CASNPDRGYNEQFF. Read as DNA, the sequence is TGTGCCAGCAACCCGGACCGAGGCTACAATGAGCAGTTCTTC.